The rows below give T cell receptor beta chains drawn from one sample of a study of early T cells in non-severe SARS-CoV-2 infection. TCRdb ran MiXCR on the 5' RACE reads and lists one entry per CDR3 protein. This sample has roughly 86,000 distinct CDR3 sequences, with 5% to 6.5% found just once. What was sequenced was whole blood. The receptors stem from an adult who was a healthcare worker with PCR-confirmed SARS-CoV-2 infection or an uninfected control (not recorded which). The CDR3 runs from the conserved cysteine through the conserved F or W. A D gene is named only where the DNA matches it firmly. Rows give clone size only sometimes, using once, few, many, or a class for an expanded clone.

j_gene: TRBJ2-5
d_gene: TRBD1
v_gene: TRBV7-7
abundance: many
CDR3aa: CASSRDRVGETQYF
CDR3nt: TGTGCCAGCAGCCGAGACAGGGTTGGCGAGACCCAGTACTTC

j_gene: TRBJ2-2
d_gene: TRBD2
v_gene: TRBV10-3
abundance: many
CDR3aa: CAISDGGSSTGELFF
CDR3nt: TGTGCCATCAGTGACGGGGGGAGCAGCACCGGGGAGCTGTTTTTT

j_gene: TRBJ1-4
d_gene: .
v_gene: TRBV5-1
abundance: few
CDR3aa: CASSLVGATNEKLFF
CDR3nt: TGCGCCAGCAGCTTGGTTGGAGCAACTAATGAAAAACTGTTTTTT

j_gene: TRBJ1-2
d_gene: .
v_gene: TRBV4-2
abundance: .
CDR3aa: CASIRTGSYGYTF
CDR3nt: TGTGCCAGCATCAGGACCGGGTCCTATGGCTACACCTTC

j_gene: TRBJ2-5
d_gene: TRBD2
v_gene: TRBV20-1
abundance: .
CDR3aa: CSAGTSGRAETQYF
CDR3nt: TGCAGTGCTGGGACTAGCGGGAGGGCGGAGACCCAGTACTTC

j_gene: TRBJ2-1
d_gene: TRBD2
v_gene: TRBV7-2
abundance: many
CDR3aa: CASSPDRGGADEQFF
CDR3nt: TGTGCCAGCAGCCCGGACCGGGGGGGCGCTGATGAGCAGTTCTTC

j_gene: TRBJ2-3
d_gene: .
v_gene: TRBV5-1
abundance: few
CDR3aa: CASSLEGRGPDTQYF
CDR3nt: TGCGCCAGCAGCTTGGAGGGCAGGGGCCCAGATACGCAGTATTTT

j_gene: TRBJ1-4
d_gene: TRBD1
v_gene: TRBV7-2
abundance: few
CDR3aa: CASSLDRGRNEKLFF
CDR3nt: TGTGCCAGCAGCTTGGACAGGGGGCGAAATGAAAAACTGTTTTTT

j_gene: TRBJ2-3
d_gene: TRBD2
v_gene: TRBV7-6
abundance: many
CDR3aa: CASSGRLADLTDTQYF
CDR3nt: TGTGCCAGCAGCGGACGACTAGCGGACCTCACAGATACGCAGTATTTT

j_gene: TRBJ2-1
d_gene: TRBD2
v_gene: TRBV29-1
abundance: many
CDR3aa: CSVAGTSGTQIQNEQFF
CDR3nt: TGCAGCGTCGCAGGGACTAGCGGGACCCAGATTCAGAATGAGCAGTTCTTC

j_gene: TRBJ2-3
d_gene: TRBD2
v_gene: TRBV4-1
abundance: many
CDR3aa: CASSQESGRAETDTQYF
CDR3nt: TGCGCCAGCAGCCAAGAGAGCGGGAGGGCTGAGACAGATACGCAGTATTTT

j_gene: TRBJ1-5
d_gene: .
v_gene: TRBV29-1
abundance: few
CDR3aa: CSFSTGRNQPQHF
CDR3nt: TGCAGCTTCAGCACAGGGCGCAATCAGCCCCAGCATTTT

j_gene: TRBJ1-1
d_gene: .
v_gene: TRBV4-2
abundance: few
CDR3aa: CASSQDRVRVGTEAFF
CDR3nt: TGTGCCAGCAGCCAAGATCGGGTCAGGGTGGGGACTGAAGCTTTCTTT

j_gene: TRBJ1-2
d_gene: .
v_gene: TRBV4-3
abundance: many
CDR3aa: CASSQDWIQSNYGYTF
CDR3nt: TGCGCCAGCAGCCAAGACTGGATCCAATCTAACTATGGCTACACCTTC

j_gene: TRBJ1-2
d_gene: .
v_gene: TRBV28
abundance: many
CDR3aa: CASSLRSRITSYGYTF
CDR3nt: TGTGCCAGCAGTTTAAGAAGTAGGATAACTTCCTATGGCTACACCTTC

j_gene: TRBJ2-7
d_gene: .
v_gene: TRBV5-6
abundance: few
CDR3aa: CASSLGWGVIGEQYF
CDR3nt: TGTGCCAGCAGCTTGGGTTGGGGCGTCATCGGCGAGCAGTACTTC

j_gene: TRBJ2-3
d_gene: .
v_gene: TRBV5-4
abundance: many
CDR3aa: CASSLVPAGDMYTQYF
CDR3nt: TGTGCCAGCAGCTTAGTTCCGGCAGGGGACATGTATACGCAGTATTTT

j_gene: TRBJ2-1
d_gene: .
v_gene: TRBV11-2
abundance: few
CDR3aa: CASSLSQAGFNEQFF
CDR3nt: TGTGCCAGCAGCTTATCACAGGCGGGTTTCAATGAGCAGTTCTTC

j_gene: TRBJ2-7
d_gene: TRBD2
v_gene: TRBV11-2
abundance: .
CDR3aa: CASSSISGRLSEQYF
CDR3nt: TGTGCCAGCAGCTCAATTAGCGGGAGGCTTAGCGAGCAGTACTTC

j_gene: TRBJ1-2
d_gene: .
v_gene: TRBV7-9
abundance: few
CDR3aa: CASTRDGSGYTF
CDR3nt: TGTGCCAGCACCCGGGACGGATCCGGCTACACCTTC

j_gene: TRBJ1-4
d_gene: .
v_gene: TRBV11-2
abundance: .
CDR3aa: CASSNRGATNEKLFF
CDR3nt: TGTGCCAGCAGTAACCGAGGGGCAACTAATGAAAAACTGTTTTTT

j_gene: TRBJ2-1
d_gene: TRBD2
v_gene: TRBV4-1
abundance: .
CDR3aa: CASSQDPTSGRPNEQFF
CDR3nt: TGCGCCAGCAGCCAAGACCCGACTAGCGGGAGGCCCAATGAGCAGTTCTTC

j_gene: TRBJ1-2
d_gene: .
v_gene: TRBV18
abundance: .
CDR3aa: CASSPLGLQGYTF
CDR3nt: TGTGCCAGCTCACCATTGGGATTACAAGGCTACACCTTC

j_gene: TRBJ2-7
d_gene: .
v_gene: TRBV7-2
abundance: few
CDR3aa: CASSFYGLGAGEQYF
CDR3nt: TGTGCCAGCAGCTTTTATGGTCTGGGGGCAGGTGAGCAGTACTTC

j_gene: TRBJ2-2
d_gene: .
v_gene: TRBV27
abundance: many
CDR3aa: CASRPGTANTGELFF
CDR3nt: TGTGCCAGCAGACCCGGTACTGCGAACACCGGGGAGCTGTTTTTT

j_gene: TRBJ1-2
d_gene: .
v_gene: TRBV6-4
abundance: .
CDR3aa: CASSAQSEGGYGYTF
CDR3nt: TGTGCCAGCAGTGCCCAATCGGAGGGAGGCTATGGCTACACCTTC

j_gene: TRBJ2-3
d_gene: TRBD2
v_gene: TRBV5-8
abundance: few
CDR3aa: CASSPDVALGGGAADTQYF
CDR3nt: TGTGCCAGCAGCCCCGACGTCGCACTAGGCGGGGGGGCTGCAGATACGCAGTATTTT

j_gene: TRBJ2-4
d_gene: .
v_gene: TRBV6-2/TRBV6-3
abundance: .
CDR3aa: CASRPGGSKNIQYF
CDR3nt: TGTGCCAGCAGACCCGGGGGATCCAAAAACATTCAGTACTTC

j_gene: TRBJ1-1
d_gene: .
v_gene: TRBV27
abundance: many
CDR3aa: CASSSLTKNTEAFF
CDR3nt: TGTGCCAGCAGTTCGCTGACGAAGAACACTGAAGCTTTCTTT

j_gene: TRBJ2-7
d_gene: .
v_gene: TRBV9
abundance: many
CDR3aa: CASSVQGTNEQYF
CDR3nt: TGTGCCAGCAGCGTTCAGGGGACGAACGAGCAGTACTTC

j_gene: TRBJ2-3
d_gene: TRBD2
v_gene: TRBV20-1
abundance: many
CDR3aa: CSARDPTSGRAFTQYF
CDR3nt: TGCAGTGCTAGAGATCCAACTAGCGGGAGGGCCTTTACGCAGTATTTT

j_gene: TRBJ2-1
d_gene: .
v_gene: TRBV20-1
abundance: .
CDR3aa: CSALHPGVRKSQFF
CDR3nt: TGCAGTGCTTTACACCCCGGGGTGAGGAAGTCGCAGTTCTTC

j_gene: TRBJ2-7
d_gene: TRBD2
v_gene: TRBV18
abundance: many
CDR3aa: CASSSGLADSYEQYF
CDR3nt: TGTGCCAGCTCATCCGGACTAGCGGACTCCTACGAGCAGTACTTC

j_gene: TRBJ2-1
d_gene: TRBD1
v_gene: TRBV11-2
abundance: few
CDR3aa: CASSFGTGLVNEQFF
CDR3nt: TGTGCCAGCAGCTTCGGGACAGGGCTCGTAAATGAGCAGTTCTTC

j_gene: TRBJ1-2
d_gene: .
v_gene: TRBV11-2
abundance: .
CDR3aa: CASSLNRGNYGYTF
CDR3nt: TGTGCCAGCAGCCTGAACCGGGGTAACTATGGCTACACCTTC

j_gene: TRBJ2-2
d_gene: TRBD1
v_gene: TRBV7-9
abundance: .
CDR3aa: CASSGTGVLGELFF
CDR3nt: TGTGCCAGCAGCGGGACAGGGGTTCTCGGGGAGCTGTTTTTT

j_gene: TRBJ2-1
d_gene: .
v_gene: TRBV28
abundance: many
CDR3aa: CASSSYDEQFF
CDR3nt: TGTGCCAGCAGTTCCTACGATGAGCAGTTCTTC

j_gene: TRBJ1-2
d_gene: .
v_gene: TRBV7-2
abundance: many
CDR3aa: CASSLSGDWYGYTF
CDR3nt: TGTGCCAGCAGCTTGTCGGGGGACTGGTATGGCTACACCTTC

j_gene: TRBJ2-7
d_gene: .
v_gene: TRBV7-9
abundance: many
CDR3aa: CASSFGRVTPYEQYF
CDR3nt: TGTGCCAGCAGCTTTGGGCGGGTGACCCCGTACGAGCAGTACTTC

j_gene: TRBJ2-3
d_gene: .
v_gene: TRBV5-6
abundance: many
CDR3aa: CASSSDHPDTQYF
CDR3nt: TGTGCCAGCAGCTCCGACCACCCCGATACGCAGTATTTT

j_gene: TRBJ2-1
d_gene: .
v_gene: TRBV12-5
abundance: many
CDR3aa: CASKGTGYNEQFF
CDR3nt: TGTGCTAGTAAGGGGACTGGGTACAATGAGCAGTTCTTC

j_gene: TRBJ2-7
d_gene: .
v_gene: TRBV27
abundance: few
CDR3aa: CASSLGQGKNYEQYF
CDR3nt: TGTGCCAGCAGTTTAGGTCAGGGCAAAAACTACGAGCAGTACTTC

j_gene: TRBJ2-5
d_gene: .
v_gene: TRBV29-1
abundance: many
CDR3aa: CSVVTGGETQYF
CDR3nt: TGCAGCGTTGTTACCGGCGGAGAGACCCAGTACTTC

j_gene: TRBJ1-6
d_gene: .
v_gene: TRBV7-9
abundance: few
CDR3aa: CASSVLRGTANSPLHF
CDR3nt: TGTGCCAGCAGCGTTTTACGAGGGACGGCTAATTCACCCCTCCACTTT

j_gene: TRBJ2-1
d_gene: .
v_gene: TRBV19
abundance: .
CDR3aa: CASTPGLGRYDEQFF
CDR3nt: TGTGCCAGTACCCCAGGGTTGGGGCGTTACGATGAGCAGTTCTTC

j_gene: TRBJ2-7
d_gene: TRBD1
v_gene: TRBV28
abundance: few
CDR3aa: CASSAPGTGEQYF
CDR3nt: TGTGCCAGCAGTGCCCCCGGGACAGGAGAGCAGTACTTC

j_gene: TRBJ1-4
d_gene: .
v_gene: TRBV28
abundance: few
CDR3aa: CASSSLDGDLNEKLFF
CDR3nt: TGTGCCAGCAGTTCCCTTGACGGGGATCTTAATGAAAAACTGTTTTTT

j_gene: TRBJ1-1
d_gene: TRBD1
v_gene: TRBV15
abundance: .
CDR3aa: CATSSGQGSEAFF
CDR3nt: TGTGCCACCAGCAGTGGACAGGGCTCTGAAGCTTTCTTT

j_gene: TRBJ2-1
d_gene: TRBD2
v_gene: TRBV12-3/TRBV12-4
abundance: .
CDR3aa: CADELAVSYNEQFF
CDR3nt: TGTGCTGACGAGCTAGCGGTCTCCTACAATGAGCAGTTCTTC

j_gene: TRBJ1-1
d_gene: .
v_gene: TRBV14
abundance: many
CDR3aa: CASSPFSGQAFF
CDR3nt: TGTGCCAGCAGCCCCTTCTCCGGGCAAGCTTTCTTT

j_gene: TRBJ2-2
d_gene: .
v_gene: TRBV10-3
abundance: many
CDR3aa: CAISPGNAGELFF
CDR3nt: TGTGCCATCAGCCCGGGGAACGCCGGGGAGCTGTTTTTT

j_gene: TRBJ1-1
d_gene: TRBD1
v_gene: TRBV20-1
abundance: few
CDR3aa: CSAPTGGYTEAFF
CDR3nt: TGCAGTGCTCCGACAGGGGGCTACACTGAAGCTTTCTTT

j_gene: TRBJ2-3
d_gene: .
v_gene: TRBV28
abundance: .
CDR3aa: CASSPPLNTQYF
CDR3nt: TGTGCCAGCAGTCCGCCACTGAATACGCAGTATTTT

j_gene: TRBJ2-7
d_gene: .
v_gene: TRBV4-3
abundance: many
CDR3aa: CASSQGQGDYEQYF
CDR3nt: TGCGCCAGCAGCCAAGGCCAGGGAGACTACGAGCAGTACTTC

j_gene: TRBJ2-7
d_gene: .
v_gene: TRBV2
abundance: many
CDR3aa: CASRKTPGSREQYF
CDR3nt: TGTGCCAGCAGAAAGACCCCTGGGTCTAGGGAGCAGTACTTC

j_gene: TRBJ2-7
d_gene: .
v_gene: TRBV18
abundance: few
CDR3aa: CASSSPGVSYEQYF
CDR3nt: TGTGCCAGCTCGTCCCCCGGGGTCTCCTACGAGCAGTACTTC

j_gene: TRBJ1-1
d_gene: .
v_gene: TRBV20-1
abundance: .
CDR3aa: CSARVRWGTEAFF
CDR3nt: TGCAGTGCTAGAGTGCGGTGGGGCACTGAAGCTTTCTTT

j_gene: TRBJ2-3
d_gene: .
v_gene: TRBV6-5
abundance: few
CDR3aa: CASSYSRAGTDTQYF
CDR3nt: TGTGCCAGCAGTTACTCGCGAGCTGGCACAGATACGCAGTATTTT

j_gene: TRBJ2-7
d_gene: TRBD2
v_gene: TRBV11-2
abundance: .
CDR3aa: CASSPLADSYEQYF
CDR3nt: TGTGCCAGCAGCCCACTAGCGGACTCCTACGAGCAGTACTTC